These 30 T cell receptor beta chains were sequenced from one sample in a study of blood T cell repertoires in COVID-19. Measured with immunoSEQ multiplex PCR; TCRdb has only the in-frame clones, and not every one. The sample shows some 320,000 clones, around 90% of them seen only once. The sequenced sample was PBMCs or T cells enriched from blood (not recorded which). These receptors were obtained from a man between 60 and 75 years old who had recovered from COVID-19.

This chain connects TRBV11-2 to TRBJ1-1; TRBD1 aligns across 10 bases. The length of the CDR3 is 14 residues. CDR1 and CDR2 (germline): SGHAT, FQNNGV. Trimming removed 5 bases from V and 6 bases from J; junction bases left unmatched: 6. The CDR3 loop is CASSATGGLAEAFF. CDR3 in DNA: TGTGCCAGCAGCGCGACAGGGGGCTTGGCTGAAGCTTTCTTT.

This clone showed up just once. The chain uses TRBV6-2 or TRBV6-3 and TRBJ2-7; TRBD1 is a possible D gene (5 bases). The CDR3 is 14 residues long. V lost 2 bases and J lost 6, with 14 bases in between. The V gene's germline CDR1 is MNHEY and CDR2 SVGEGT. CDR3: CASSYSWTQSEQYF. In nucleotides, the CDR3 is TGTGCCAGCAGTTACAGTTGGACACAAAGCGAGCAGTACTTC.

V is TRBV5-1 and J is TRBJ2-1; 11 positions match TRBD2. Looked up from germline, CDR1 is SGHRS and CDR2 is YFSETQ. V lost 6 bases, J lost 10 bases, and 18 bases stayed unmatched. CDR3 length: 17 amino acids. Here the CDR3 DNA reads TGCGCCAGCACCCCCGCGGTAGCGGGAGGGTATGGGGACGAGCAGTTCTTC. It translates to CASTPAVAGGYGDEQFF.

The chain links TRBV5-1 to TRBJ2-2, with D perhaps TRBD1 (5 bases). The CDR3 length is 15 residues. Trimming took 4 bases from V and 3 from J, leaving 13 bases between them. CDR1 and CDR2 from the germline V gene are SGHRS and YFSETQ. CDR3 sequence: CASSLRTRDTGELFF. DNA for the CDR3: TGCGCCAGCAGCCTTCGGACAAGAGACACCGGGGAGCTGTTTTTT.

This CDR3 is CASRGEGAQFF. Here the CDR3 DNA reads TGTGCCAGCAGGGGCGAGGGTGCGCAGTTCTTC. The chain combines TRBV11-3 with TRBJ2-1, with D perhaps matching TRBD2 (5 bases). Per the germline V gene, CDR1 is SGHNT and CDR2 is YENEEA. This CDR3 comprises 11 residues. Trimming shortened V by 6 bases and J by 12 bases, and 12 bases separated the two germline ends.

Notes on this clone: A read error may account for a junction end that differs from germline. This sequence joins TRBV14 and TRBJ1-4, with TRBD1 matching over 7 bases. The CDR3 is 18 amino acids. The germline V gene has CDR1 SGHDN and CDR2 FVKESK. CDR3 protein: CANSHTTGSYETNEKLFF. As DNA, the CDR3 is TGTGCCAACAGCCACACGACAGGGAGCTACGAAACTAATGAAAAACTGTTTTTT.

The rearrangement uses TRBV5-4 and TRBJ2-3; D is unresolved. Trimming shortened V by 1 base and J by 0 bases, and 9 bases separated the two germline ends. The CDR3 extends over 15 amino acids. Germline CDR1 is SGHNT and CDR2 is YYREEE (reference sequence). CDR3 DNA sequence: TGTGCCAGCAGCTTGTGGCAGACTAGCACAGATACGCAGTATTTT. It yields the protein CASSLWQTSTDTQYF. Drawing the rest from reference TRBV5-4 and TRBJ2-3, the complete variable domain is ETGVTQSPTHLIKTRGQQVTLRCSSQSGHNTVSWYQQALGQGPQFIFQYYREEENGRGNFPPRFSGLQFPNYSSELNVNALELDDSALYLCASSLWQTSTDTQYFGPGTRLTVL.

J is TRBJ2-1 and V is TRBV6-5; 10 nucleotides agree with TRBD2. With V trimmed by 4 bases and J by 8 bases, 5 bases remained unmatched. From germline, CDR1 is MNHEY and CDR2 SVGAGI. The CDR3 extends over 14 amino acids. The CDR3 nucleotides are TGTGCCAGCAGTTTCACTAGCGGGACCCATGAGCAGTTCTTC. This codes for CASSFTSGTHEQFF.

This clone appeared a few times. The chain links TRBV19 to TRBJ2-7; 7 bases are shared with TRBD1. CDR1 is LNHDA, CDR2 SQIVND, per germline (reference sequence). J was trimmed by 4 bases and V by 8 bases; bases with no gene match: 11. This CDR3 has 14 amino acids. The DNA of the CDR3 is TGTGCCAGTCGGCAGACAGGGCGCGTTTACGAGCAGTACTTC. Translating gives CASRQTGRVYEQYF.

The CDR3 loop reads CASSPGTSGFYEQYF. CDR3 nucleotides: TGTGCCAGCAGCCCGGGGACTAGCGGGTTCTACGAGCAGTACTTC. The rearrangement links TRBV28 to TRBJ2-7; the match to TRBD2 covers 12 bases. The V gene end was trimmed by 6 bases and the J gene end by 3 bases; junction bases not matched to a gene: 6. Germline loops: CDR1 MDHEN, CDR2 SYDVKM. The CDR3 totals 15 residues.

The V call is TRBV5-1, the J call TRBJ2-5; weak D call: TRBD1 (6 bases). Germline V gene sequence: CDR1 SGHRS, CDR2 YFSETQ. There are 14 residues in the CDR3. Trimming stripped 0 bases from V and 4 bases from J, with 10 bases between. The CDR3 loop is CASSLGMGAETQYF. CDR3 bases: TGCGCCAGCAGCTTGGGGATGGGGGCAGAGACCCAGTACTTC.

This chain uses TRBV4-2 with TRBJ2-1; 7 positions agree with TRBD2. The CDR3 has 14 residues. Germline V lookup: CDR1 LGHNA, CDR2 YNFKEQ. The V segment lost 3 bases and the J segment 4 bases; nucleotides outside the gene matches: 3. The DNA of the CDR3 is TGTGCCAGCAGCCAGGTAGCGGGTTACAATGAGCAGTTCTTC. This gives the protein CASSQVAGYNEQFF.

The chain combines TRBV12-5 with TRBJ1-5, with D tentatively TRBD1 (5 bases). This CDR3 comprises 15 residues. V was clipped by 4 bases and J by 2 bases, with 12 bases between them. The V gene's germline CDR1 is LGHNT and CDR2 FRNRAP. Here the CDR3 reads CASGSDSRGNQPQHF. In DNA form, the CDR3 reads TGTGCTAGTGGTTCCGACAGTAGGGGCAATCAGCCCCAGCATTTT. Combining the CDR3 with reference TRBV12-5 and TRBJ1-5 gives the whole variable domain DARVTQTPRHKVTEMGQEVTMRCQPILGHNTVFWYRQTMMQGLELLAYFRNRAPLDDSGMPKDRFSAEMPDATLATLKIQPSEPRDSAVYFCASGSDSRGNQPQHFGDGTRLSIL.

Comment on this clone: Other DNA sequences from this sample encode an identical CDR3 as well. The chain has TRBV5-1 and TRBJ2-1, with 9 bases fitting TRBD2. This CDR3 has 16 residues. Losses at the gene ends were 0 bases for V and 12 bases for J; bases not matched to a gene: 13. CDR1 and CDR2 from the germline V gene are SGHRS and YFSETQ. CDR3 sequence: CASSLAGAGGLAAQFF. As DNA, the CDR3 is TGCGCCAGCAGCTTGGCCGGCGCGGGGGGGCTGGCCGCGCAGTTCTTC.

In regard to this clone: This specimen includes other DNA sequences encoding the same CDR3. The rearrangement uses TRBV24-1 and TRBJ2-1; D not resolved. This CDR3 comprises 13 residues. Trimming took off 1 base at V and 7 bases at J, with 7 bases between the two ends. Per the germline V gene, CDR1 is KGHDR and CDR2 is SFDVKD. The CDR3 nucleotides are TGTGCCACCAGTGATTTCCCCGGGAATGAGCAGTTCTTC. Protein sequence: CATSDFPGNEQFF.

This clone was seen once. CDR3: CASRNTQNTEAFF. In DNA, the CDR3 is TGTGCCAGCAGAAACACACAGAACACTGAAGCTTTCTTT. The rearrangement uses TRBV6-5 and TRBJ1-1; no clear D. The CDR3 loop spans 13 amino acids. CDR1 and CDR2 (germline): MNHEY, SVGAGI. Trimming pared 6 bases from V and 1 base from J, leaving 9 bases between.

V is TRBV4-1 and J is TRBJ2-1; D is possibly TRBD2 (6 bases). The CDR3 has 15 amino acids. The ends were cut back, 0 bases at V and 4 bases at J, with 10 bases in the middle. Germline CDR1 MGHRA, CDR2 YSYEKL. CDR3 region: CASSQDRGIYNEQFF. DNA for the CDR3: TGCGCCAGCAGCCAAGACCGGGGGATTTACAATGAGCAGTTCTTC.

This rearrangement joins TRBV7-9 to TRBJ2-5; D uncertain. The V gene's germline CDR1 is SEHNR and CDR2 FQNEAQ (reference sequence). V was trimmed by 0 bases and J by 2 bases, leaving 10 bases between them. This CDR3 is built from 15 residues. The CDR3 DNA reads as TGTGCCAGCAGCTTAGCTGAAATACAGCAAGAGACCCAGTACTTC. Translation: CASSLAEIQQETQYF.

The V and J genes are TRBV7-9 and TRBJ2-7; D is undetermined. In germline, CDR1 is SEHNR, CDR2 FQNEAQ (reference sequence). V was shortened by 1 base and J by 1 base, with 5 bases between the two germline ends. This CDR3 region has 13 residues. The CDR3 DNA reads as TGTGCCAGCAGCTTAGTGCAGTCCTACGAGCAGTACTTC. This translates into CASSLVQSYEQYF.

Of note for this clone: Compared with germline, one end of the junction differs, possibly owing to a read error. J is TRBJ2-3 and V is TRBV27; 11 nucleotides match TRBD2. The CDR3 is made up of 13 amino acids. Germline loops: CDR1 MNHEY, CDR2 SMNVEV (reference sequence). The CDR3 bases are TGTGCCAGCAGTTTCCCGACTAGCGGGGCCTTCCATTTT. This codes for CASSFPTSGAFHF.

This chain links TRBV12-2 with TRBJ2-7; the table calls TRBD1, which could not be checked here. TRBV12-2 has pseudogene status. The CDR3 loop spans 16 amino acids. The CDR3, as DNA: TGTGCAAGTCGCTTAGCGCCCCGGGACAGTTCCTACGAGCAGTACTTC. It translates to CASRLAPRDSSYEQYF.

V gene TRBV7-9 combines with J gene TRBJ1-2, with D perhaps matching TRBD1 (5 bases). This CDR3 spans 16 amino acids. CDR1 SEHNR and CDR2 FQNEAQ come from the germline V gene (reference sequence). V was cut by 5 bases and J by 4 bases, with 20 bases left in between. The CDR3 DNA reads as TGTGCCAGCAGCCCAGACAGACAGTTAACGGGCTATGGCTACACCTTC. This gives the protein CASSPDRQLTGYGYTF.

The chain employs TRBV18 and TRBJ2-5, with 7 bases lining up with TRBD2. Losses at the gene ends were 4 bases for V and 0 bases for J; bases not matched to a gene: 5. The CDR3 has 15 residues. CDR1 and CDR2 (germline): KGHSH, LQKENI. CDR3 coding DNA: TGTGCCAGCTCACTCACCCTAGCGGACCAAGAGACCCAGTACTTC. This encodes CASSLTLADQETQYF.

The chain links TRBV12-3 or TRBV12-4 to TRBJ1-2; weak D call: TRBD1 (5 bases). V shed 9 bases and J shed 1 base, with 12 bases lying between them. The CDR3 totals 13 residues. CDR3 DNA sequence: TGTGCCAGTTGTGACAGAAGTAACTATGGCTACACCTTC. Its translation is CASCDRSNYGYTF.

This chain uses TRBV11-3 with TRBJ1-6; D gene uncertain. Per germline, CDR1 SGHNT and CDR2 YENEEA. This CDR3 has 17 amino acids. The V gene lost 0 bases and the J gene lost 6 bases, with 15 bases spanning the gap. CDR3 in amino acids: CASSLDSAIGPNSPLHF. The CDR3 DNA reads TGTGCCAGCAGCTTAGATAGTGCGATCGGTCCTAATTCACCCCTCCACTTT.

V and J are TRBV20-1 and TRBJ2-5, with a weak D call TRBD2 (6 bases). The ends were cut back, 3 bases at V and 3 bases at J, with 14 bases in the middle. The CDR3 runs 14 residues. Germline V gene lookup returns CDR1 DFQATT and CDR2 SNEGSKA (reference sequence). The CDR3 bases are TGCAGTGCTAGTGGCAGGCGGGGCAAAGAGACCCAGTACTTC. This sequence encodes CSASGRRGKETQYF.

CDR3 residues: CASSETGDNTGELFF. CDR3 DNA sequence: TGCGCCAGCAGTGAGACAGGAGATAACACCGGGGAGCTGTTTTTT. The chain carries TRBV5-1 and TRBJ2-2, with D possibly matching TRBD1 (6 bases). The V end was cut by 5 bases, the J end by 2 bases, with 13 bases between. The CDR3 runs to 15 residues. From germline, CDR1 is SGHRS and CDR2 YFSETQ.

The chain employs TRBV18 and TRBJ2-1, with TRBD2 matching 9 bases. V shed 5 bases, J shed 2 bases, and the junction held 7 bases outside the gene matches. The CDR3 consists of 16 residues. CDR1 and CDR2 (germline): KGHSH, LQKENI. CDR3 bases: TGTGCCAGCTCAGTAAGGACTAGCGAGGCCTACAATGAGCAGTTCTTC. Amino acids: CASSVRTSEAYNEQFF.

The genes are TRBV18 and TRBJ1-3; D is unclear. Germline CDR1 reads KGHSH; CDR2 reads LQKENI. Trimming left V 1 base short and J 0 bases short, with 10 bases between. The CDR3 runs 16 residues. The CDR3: CASSPREGSSGNTIYF. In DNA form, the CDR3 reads TGTGCCAGCTCACCACGGGAAGGGAGCTCTGGAAACACCATATATTTT.

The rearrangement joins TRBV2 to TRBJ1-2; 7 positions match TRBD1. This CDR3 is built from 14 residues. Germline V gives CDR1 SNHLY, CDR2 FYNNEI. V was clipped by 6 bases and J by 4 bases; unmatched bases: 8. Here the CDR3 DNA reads TGTGCCAGCAGGCCAGGGGACAGCTTCTATGGCTACACCTTC. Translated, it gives CASRPGDSFYGYTF.